Below, 3 T cell receptor beta chains from the same sample are listed, as sequenced in a study of patients and donors after allogeneic stem cell transplantation. TCRdb reanalysed the RT-PCR reads using MiXCR and keeps one entry per CDR3 protein. This table has about 200,000 distinct CDR3 sequences, 38% appearing once. The sample taken for sequencing was blood, either unsorted or a sorted T cell fraction (not recorded which). Receptors originate from a human donor who was either an allogeneic HSCT recipient or a stem cell or donor lymphocyte infusion donor (not recorded which). It is not recorded whose cells these are; they may come from a transplant donor.

There are a few counts of this clonotype. The junction departs from the called germline gene at one end, perhaps through a read error. The rearrangement joins TRBV5-1 to TRBJ1-1, with D maybe TRBD1 (6 bases). Looked up from germline, CDR1 is SGHRS and CDR2 is YFSETQ. The CDR3 contains 14 residues. DNA of the CDR3: TGCGCCAGCACCTTGGGGGGGCAGATCACTGAAGCTTTCTTT. Translating it yields CASTLGGQITEAFF.

This clonotype was recorded a few times. V usage is TRBV4-2 and J usage is TRBJ1-6; D unclear. The length of the CDR3 is 13 residues. From germline, CDR1 is LGHNA and CDR2 YNFKEQ. Trimming removed 4 bases from V and 8 bases from J, with 9 bases in between. DNA of the CDR3: TGTGCCAGCAGCCGGAGAGGTGATTCACCCCTCCACTTT. This sequence encodes CASSRRGDSPLHF.

The sample holds a few counts of this clonotype. V gene TRBV7-2 combines with J gene TRBJ1-5; D may be TRBD1 (6 bases). The germline CDR1 and CDR2 sequences are SGHTA and FQGNSA. V was shortened by 5 bases and J by 5 bases, with 13 bases between the two germline ends. CDR3 length: 14 residues. CDR3 protein: CASSPRGLDQPQHF. The CDR3 DNA sequence: TGTGCCAGCAGCCCCCGGGGGCTCGATCAGCCCCAGCATTTT.